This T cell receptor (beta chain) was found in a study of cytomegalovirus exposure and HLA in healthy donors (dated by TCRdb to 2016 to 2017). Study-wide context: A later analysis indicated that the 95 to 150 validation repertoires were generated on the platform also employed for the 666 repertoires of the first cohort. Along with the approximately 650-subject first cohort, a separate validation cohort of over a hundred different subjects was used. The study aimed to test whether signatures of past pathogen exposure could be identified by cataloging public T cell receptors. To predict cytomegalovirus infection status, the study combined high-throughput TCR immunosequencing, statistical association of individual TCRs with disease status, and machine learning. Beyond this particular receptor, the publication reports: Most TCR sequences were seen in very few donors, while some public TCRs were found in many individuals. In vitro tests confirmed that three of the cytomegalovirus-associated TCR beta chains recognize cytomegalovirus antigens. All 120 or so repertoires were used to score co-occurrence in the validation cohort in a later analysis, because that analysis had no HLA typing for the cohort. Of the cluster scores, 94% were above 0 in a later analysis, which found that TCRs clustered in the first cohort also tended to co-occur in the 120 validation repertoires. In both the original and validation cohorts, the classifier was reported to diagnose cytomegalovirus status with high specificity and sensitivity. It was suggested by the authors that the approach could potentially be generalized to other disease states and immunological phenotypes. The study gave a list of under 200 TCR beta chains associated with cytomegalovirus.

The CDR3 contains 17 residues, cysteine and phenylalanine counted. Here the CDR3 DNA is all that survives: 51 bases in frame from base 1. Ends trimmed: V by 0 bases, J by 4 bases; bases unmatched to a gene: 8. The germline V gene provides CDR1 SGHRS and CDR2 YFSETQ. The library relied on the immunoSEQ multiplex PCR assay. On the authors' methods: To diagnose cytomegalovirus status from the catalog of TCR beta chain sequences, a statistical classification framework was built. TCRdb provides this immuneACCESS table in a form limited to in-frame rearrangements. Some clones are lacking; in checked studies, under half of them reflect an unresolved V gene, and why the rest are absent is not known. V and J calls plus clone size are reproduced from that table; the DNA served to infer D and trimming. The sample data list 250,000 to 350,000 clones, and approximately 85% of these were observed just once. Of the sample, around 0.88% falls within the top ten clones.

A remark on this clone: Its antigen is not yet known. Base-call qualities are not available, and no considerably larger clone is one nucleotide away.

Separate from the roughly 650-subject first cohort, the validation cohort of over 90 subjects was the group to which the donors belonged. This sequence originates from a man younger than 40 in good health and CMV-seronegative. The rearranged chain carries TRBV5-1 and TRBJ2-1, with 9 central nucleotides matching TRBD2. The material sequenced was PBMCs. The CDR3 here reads CASSLGSLAGRYNEQFF. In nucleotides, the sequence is TGCGCCAGCAGCTTGGGGTCCCTAGCGGGGAGATACAATGAGCAGTTCTTC.